This T cell receptor beta chain emerged from a study of blood T cell repertoires in COVID-19. Whole-study context: There were acute and convalescent COVID-19 samples, and they came from the United States, Italy and Spain.

There are 18 residues in the CDR3. Those who participated ranged in age from about 18 to 89 years and resided in about two dozen US areas. Participants' own reports of clinical history determined their cohort assignment. TCRdb's table, derived via immunoSEQ multiplex PCR, lists solely in-frame clones and lacks some. The repertoire holds roughly 290,000 clones, roughly nine tenths seen once, with 6% to 7% in the top ten. The V call is TRBV21-1, the J call TRBJ1-1; the table's D call, TRBD1, was not checked against the DNA. TRBV21-1 has pseudogene status. The receptor's source is a woman aged 40 to 50 who had recovered from COVID-19. Sequencing was done on a sample of PBMCs or T cells enriched from blood (not recorded which). CDR3: CASSKGRAATDENTEAFF. DNA of the CDR3: TGTGCCAGCAGCAAAGGACGGGCGGCGACAGATGAGAACACTGAAGCTTTCTTT.